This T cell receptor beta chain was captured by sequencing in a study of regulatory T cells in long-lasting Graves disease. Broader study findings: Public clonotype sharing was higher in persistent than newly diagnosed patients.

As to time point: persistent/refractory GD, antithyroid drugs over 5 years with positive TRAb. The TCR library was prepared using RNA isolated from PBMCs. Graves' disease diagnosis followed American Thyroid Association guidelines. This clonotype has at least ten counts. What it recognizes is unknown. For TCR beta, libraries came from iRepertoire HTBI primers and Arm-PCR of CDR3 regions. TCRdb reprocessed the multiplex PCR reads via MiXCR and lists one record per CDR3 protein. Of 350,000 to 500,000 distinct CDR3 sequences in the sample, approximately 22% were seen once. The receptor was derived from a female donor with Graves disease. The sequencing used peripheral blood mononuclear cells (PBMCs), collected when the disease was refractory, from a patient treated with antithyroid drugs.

The CDR3 DNA is TGTGCCAGCAGTGTTACTCTCCGCACGGGACAGGGAGGTCAGCCCCAGCATTTT. It encodes CASSVTLRTGQGGQPQHF. The V gene is TRBV6-1, the J gene TRBJ1-5; 9 bases are shared with TRBD1. The junction had 16 bases not matched to a gene; V was cut back by 4 bases and J by 6 bases. Germline-derived CDR1 and CDR2 are MNHNS and SASEGT. The CDR3 contains 18 residues.